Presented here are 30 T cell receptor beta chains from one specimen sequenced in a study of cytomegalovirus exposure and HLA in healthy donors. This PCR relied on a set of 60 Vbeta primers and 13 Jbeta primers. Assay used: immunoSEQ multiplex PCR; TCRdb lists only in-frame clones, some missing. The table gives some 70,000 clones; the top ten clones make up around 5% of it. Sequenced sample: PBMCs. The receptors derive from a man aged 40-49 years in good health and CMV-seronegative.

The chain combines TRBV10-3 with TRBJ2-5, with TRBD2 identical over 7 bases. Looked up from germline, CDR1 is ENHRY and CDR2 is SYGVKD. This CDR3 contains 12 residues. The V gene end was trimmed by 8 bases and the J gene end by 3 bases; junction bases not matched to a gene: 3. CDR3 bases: TGTGCCATCGCTAGCGGAGAAGAGACCCAGTACTTC. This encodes CAIASGEETQYF.

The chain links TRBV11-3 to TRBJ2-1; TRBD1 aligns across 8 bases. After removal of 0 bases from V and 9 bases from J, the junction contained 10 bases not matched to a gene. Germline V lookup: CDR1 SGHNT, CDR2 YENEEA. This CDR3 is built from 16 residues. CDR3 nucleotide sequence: TGTGCCAGCAGCTTAGATGGGCAGGGGGCGCGGAGTGAGCAGTTCTTC. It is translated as CASSLDGQGARSEQFF.

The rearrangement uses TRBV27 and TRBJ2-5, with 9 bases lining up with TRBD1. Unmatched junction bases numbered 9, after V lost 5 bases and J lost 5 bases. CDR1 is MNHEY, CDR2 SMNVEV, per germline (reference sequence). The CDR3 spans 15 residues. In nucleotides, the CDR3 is TGTGCCAGCAGTCGTCCCGGGACAGGGCGGGAGACCCAGTACTTC. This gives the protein CASSRPGTGRETQYF.

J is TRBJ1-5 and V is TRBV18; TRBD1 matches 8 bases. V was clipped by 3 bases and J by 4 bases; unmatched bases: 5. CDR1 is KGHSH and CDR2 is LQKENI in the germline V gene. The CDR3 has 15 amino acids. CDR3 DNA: TGTGCCAGCTCACCTTCAGGGGGCGAGAATCAGCCCCAGCATTTT. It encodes CASSPSGGENQPQHF.

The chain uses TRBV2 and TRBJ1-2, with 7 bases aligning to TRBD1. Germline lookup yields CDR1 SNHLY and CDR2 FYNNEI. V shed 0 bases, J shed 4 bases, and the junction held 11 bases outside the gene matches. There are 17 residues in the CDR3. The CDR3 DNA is TGTGCCAGCAGTGAAGCTCCCAATAGACAGGGCATCTATGGCTACACCTTC. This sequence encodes CASSEAPNRQGIYGYTF.

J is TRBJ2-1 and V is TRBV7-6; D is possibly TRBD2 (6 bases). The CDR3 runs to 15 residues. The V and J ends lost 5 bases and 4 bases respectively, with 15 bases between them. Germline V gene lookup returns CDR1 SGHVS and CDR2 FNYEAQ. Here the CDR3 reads CASSRGIAEYNEQFF. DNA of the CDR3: TGTGCCAGCAGCCGAGGAATAGCGGAGTACAATGAGCAGTTCTTC.

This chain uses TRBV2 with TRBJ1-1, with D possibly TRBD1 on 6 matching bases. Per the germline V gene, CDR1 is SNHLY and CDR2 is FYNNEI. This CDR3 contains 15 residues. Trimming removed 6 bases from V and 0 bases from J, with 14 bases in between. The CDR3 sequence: CASRLIQGMNTEAFF. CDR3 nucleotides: TGTGCCAGCAGGCTGATACAGGGCATGAACACTGAAGCTTTCTTT.

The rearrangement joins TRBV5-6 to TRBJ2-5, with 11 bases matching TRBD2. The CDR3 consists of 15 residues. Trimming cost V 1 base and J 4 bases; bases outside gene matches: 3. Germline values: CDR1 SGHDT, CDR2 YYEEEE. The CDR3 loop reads CASSLRLAGGETQYF. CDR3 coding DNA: TGTGCCAGCAGCTTGAGGCTAGCGGGAGGAGAGACCCAGTACTTC.

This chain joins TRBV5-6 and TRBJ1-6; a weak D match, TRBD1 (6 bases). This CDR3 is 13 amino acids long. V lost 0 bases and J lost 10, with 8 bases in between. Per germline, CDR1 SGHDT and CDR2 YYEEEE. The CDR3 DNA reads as TGTGCCAGCAGCTTGGCAGGGGAATCACCCCTCCACTTT. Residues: CASSLAGESPLHF.

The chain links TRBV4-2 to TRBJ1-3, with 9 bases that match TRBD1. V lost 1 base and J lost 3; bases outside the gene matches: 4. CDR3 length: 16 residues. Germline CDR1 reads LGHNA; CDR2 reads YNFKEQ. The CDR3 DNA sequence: TGTGCCAGCAGCCAAGGAGGGACAGGGATTGGAAACACCATATATTTT. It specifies CASSQGGTGIGNTIYF.

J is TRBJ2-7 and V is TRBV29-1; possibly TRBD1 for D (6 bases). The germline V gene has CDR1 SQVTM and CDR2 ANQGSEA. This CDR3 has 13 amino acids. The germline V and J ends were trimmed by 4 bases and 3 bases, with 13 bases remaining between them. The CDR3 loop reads CSVGTDFLYEQYF. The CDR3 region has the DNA TGCAGCGTTGGGACAGACTTTCTCTACGAGCAGTACTTC.

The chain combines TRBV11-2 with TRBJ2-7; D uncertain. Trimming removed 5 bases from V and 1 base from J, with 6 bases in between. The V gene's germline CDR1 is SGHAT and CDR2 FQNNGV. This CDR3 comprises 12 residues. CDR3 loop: CASSPSSYEQYF. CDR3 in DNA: TGTGCCAGCAGCCCCTCTTCCTACGAGCAGTACTTC.

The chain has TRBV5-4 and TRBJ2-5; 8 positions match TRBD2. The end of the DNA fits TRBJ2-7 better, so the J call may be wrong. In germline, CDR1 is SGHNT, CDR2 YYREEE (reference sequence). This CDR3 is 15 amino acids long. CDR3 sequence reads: CASTPGGGGSYEQYF. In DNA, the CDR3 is TGTGCCAGCACCCCCGGGGGGGGCGGATCCTACGAGCAGTACTTC.

CDR3 coding DNA: TGCAGCGTTGAAATGGGACTAGCATTCGAGCAGTACTTC. Residues: CSVEMGLAFEQYF. The chain couples TRBV29-1 to TRBJ2-7; 9 bases match TRBD2. CDR1 is SQVTM, CDR2 ANQGSEA, per germline. The V segment lost 2 bases and the J segment 6 bases; nucleotides outside the gene matches: 5. The CDR3 runs 13 residues.

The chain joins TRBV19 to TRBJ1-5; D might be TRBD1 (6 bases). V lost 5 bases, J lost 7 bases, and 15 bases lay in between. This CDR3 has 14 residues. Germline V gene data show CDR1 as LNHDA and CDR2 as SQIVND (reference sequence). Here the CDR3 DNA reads TGTGCCAGTAGTCCGGGGGGGGGCGGACAGCCCCAGCATTTT. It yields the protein CASSPGGGGQPQHF. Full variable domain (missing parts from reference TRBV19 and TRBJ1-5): DGGITQSPKYLFRKEGQNVTLSCEQNLNHDAMYWYRQDPGQGLRLIYYSQIVNDFQKGDIAEGYSVSREKKESFPLTVTSAQKNPTAFYLCASSPGGGGQPQHFGDGTRLSIL.

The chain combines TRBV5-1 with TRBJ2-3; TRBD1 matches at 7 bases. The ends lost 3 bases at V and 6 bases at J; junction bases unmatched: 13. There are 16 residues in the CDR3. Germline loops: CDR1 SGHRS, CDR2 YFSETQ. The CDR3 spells CASSWMAGTAGDTQYF. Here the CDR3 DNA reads TGCGCCAGCAGCTGGATGGCCGGGACAGCAGGGGATACGCAGTATTTT.

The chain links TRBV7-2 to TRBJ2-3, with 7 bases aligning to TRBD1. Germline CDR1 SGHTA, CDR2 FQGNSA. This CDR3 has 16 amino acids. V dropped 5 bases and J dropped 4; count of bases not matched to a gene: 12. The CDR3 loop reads CASSPRGSTSADTQYF. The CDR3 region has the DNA TGTGCCAGCAGCCCCAGGGGGAGCACATCAGCAGATACGCAGTATTTT.

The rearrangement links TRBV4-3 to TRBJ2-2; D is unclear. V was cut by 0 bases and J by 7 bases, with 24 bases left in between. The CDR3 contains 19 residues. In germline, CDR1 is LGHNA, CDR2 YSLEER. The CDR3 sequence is CASSQDSPRRVGSIGELFF. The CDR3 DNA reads TGCGCCAGCAGCCAAGATTCCCCCCGTCGGGTCGGGTCGATCGGGGAGCTGTTTTTT.

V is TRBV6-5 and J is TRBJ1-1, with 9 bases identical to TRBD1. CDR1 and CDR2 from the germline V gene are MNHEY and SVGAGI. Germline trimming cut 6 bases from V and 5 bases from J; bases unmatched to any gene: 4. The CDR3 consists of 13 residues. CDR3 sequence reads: CASRKDRGTEAFF. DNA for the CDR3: TGTGCCAGCAGAAAAGACAGGGGGACTGAAGCTTTCTTT.

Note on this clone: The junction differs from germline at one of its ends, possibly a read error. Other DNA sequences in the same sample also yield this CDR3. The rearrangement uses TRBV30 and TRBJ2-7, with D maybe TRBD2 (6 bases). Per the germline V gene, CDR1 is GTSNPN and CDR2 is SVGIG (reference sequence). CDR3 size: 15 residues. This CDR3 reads CAWTPGLGLLYEQYF. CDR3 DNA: TGCGCCTGGACCCCTGGATTGGGACTCCTATACGAGCAGTACTTC.

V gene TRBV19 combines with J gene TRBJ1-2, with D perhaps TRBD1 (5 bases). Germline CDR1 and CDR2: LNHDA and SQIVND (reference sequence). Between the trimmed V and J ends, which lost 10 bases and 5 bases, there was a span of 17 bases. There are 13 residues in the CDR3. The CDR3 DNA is TGTGCCACCCGAACGGAGGGGAGGTATGGCTACACCTTC. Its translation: CATRTEGRYGYTF.

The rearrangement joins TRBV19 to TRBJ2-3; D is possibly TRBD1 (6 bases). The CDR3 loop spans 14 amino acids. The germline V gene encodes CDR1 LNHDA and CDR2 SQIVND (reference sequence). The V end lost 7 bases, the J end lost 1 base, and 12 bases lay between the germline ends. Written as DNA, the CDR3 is TGTGCCAGTAAACGACAGGCGGGCACAGATACGCAGTATTTT. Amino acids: CASKRQAGTDTQYF.

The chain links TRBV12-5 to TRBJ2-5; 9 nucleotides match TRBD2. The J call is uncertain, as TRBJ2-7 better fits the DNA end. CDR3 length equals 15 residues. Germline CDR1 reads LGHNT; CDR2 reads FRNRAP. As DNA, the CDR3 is TGTGCTAGTGGCCTAGCGGGGAGACGCTCCTACGAGCAGTACTTC. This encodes CASGLAGRRSYEQYF.

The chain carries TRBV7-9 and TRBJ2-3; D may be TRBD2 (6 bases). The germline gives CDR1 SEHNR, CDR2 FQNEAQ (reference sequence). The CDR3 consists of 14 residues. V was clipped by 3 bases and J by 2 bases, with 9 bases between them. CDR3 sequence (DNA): TGTGCCAGCAGCTTTCGGGAGCACACAGATACGCAGTATTTT. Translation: CASSFREHTDTQYF. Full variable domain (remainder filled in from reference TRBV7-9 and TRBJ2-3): DTGVSQNPRHKITKRGQNVTFRCDPISEHNRLYWYRQTLGQGPEFLTYFQNEAQLEKSRLLSDRFSAERPKGSFSTLEIQRTEQGDSAMYLCASSFREHTDTQYFGPGTRLTVL.

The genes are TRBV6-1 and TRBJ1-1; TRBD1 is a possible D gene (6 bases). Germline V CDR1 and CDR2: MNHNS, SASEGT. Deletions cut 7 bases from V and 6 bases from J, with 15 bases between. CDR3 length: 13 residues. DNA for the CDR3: TGTGCCAGCACTACTAACAGGGTCTCTGAAGCTTTCTTT. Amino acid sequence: CASTTNRVSEAFF.

The CDR3: CASSIGGGITEAFF. The CDR3 bases are TGTGCCAGTAGTATAGGGGGGGGCATCACTGAAGCTTTCTTT. The chain joins TRBV19 to TRBJ1-1, with D possibly being TRBD1 (6 bases). The CDR3 has 14 amino acids. Trimming shortened V by 1 base and J by 4 bases, and 10 bases separated the two germline ends. Per germline, CDR1 LNHDA and CDR2 SQIVND (reference sequence).

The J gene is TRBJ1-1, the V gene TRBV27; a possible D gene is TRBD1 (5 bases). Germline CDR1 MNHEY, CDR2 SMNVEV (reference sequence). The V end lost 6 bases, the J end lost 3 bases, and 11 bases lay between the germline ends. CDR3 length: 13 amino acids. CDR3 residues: CASSDDSYTEAFF. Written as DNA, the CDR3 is TGTGCCAGCAGCGACGACAGCTACACTGAAGCTTTCTTT.

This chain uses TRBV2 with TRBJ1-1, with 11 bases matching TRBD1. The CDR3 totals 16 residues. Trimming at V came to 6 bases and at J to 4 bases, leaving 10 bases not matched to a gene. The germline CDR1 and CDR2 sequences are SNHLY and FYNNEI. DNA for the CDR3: TGTGCCAGCAGGCCGAGGACAGGGGGCGGAGGCACTGAAGCTTTCTTT. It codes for CASRPRTGGGGTEAFF.

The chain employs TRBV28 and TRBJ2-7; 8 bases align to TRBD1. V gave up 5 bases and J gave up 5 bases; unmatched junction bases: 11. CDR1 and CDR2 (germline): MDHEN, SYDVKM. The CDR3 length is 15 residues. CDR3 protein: CASSRRTGLGDEQYF. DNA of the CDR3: TGTGCCAGCAGTCGGCGGACAGGGTTAGGAGACGAGCAGTACTTC.

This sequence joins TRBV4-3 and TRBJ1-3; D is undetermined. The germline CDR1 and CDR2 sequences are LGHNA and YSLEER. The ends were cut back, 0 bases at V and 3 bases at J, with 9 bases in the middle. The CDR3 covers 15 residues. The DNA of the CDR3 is TGCGCCAGCAGCCAAGACGGGAACCGTGGAAACACCATATATTTT. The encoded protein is CASSQDGNRGNTIYF.